This T cell receptor (beta chain) emerged from a study of technical replicates of blood from a few donors (dated 2017 in TCRdb). Receptor amplification or capture employed the immunoSEQ multiplex PCR assay. TCRdb's version of the immuneACCESS table is confined to in-frame rearrangements and falls short of the full clone set. An unresolved V gene accounts for under half of the shortfall where checked; the remainder is of unknown origin. The sample table records about 70,000 clones; around 97% of these occur just once. 0.2% to 0.25% of the sample comes from the top ten. Reading the germline V gene gives CDR1 SNHLY and CDR2 FYNNEI. V is shortened by 1 base, J by 8 bases, and the region joining them spans 5 bases. The CDR3 numbers 11 residues from cysteine through phenylalanine. Just CDR3 DNA is preserved here, 33 bases in frame from base 1. Concerning this clone: Its antigen is still unknown. Per-base quality was not reported, and no clone a single base away is much larger than it.

This sequence uses TRBV2 and TRBJ1-2; 5 matching bases give a weak D call of TRBD1. The sequenced sample consisted of T cells isolated from PBMCs. This sequence originates from a human donor in good health. The encoded CDR3 is CASSEEGGYTF. The nucleotide sequence is given as TGTGCCAGCAGTGAAGAGGGGGGCTACACCTTC.